This T cell receptor beta chain is from a study of blood T cell repertoires in COVID-19. About the research overall: In each case, the material was cDNA or gDNA derived from T cells, B-cell-depleted T cells, or PBMCs.

This clone occurred once. Within the sample, other DNA sequences also encode this same CDR3. Profiling relied on immunoSEQ multiplex PCR, and the TCRdb table lists in-frame clones only, not all of them. The sample lists about 250,000 clones; 83% were seen once. The V end was cut by 0 bases, the J end by 0 bases, with 5 bases between. Germline V lookup: CDR1 SGHRS, CDR2 YFSETQ. There are 14 residues in the CDR3. The chain combines TRBV5-1 with TRBJ2-3; no reliable D call. The TCR originated in a human donor in a cohort sampled during active COVID-19. Sequencing was carried out using peripheral blood. CDR3 residues: CASSLDRSTDTQYF. As DNA, the CDR3 is TGCGCCAGCAGCTTGGACAGAAGCACAGATACGCAGTATTTT.